Below, one T cell receptor (beta chain) is given with its context. Original data processing: Amplification of reference gene primers was used by the study to estimate nucleated cell counts. Libraries were prepared by immunoSEQ multiplex PCR; TCRdb keeps only in-frame clonotypes and omits some of them. That table supplies the V and J calls and clone size; D and trimming were determined from the DNA. The sample lists just over 90,000 clones, more than 65% seen once, with roughly 15% in the top ten. This entry comes from a study of blood T cell repertoires in COVID-19. About the research overall: Acute-phase and convalescent COVID-19 samples originated in the United States, Italy and Spain. The analysed material was cDNA or gDNA that came from T cells, B-cell-depleted T cells, or PBMCs.

Germline V gene data show CDR1 as SGHDN and CDR2 as FVKESK. V lost 5 bases and J lost 1; bases outside the gene matches: 4. This CDR3 is built from 15 residues. Sequencing was carried out using peripheral blood. The V and J genes are TRBV14 and TRBJ2-2; TRBD1 matches 7 bases. This clonotype was sampled from a human donor in a cohort sampled during active COVID-19. The chain's CDR3 is CASSSRQGNTGELFF. The CDR3 nucleotides are TGTGCCAGCAGCTCGCGACAGGGGAACACCGGGGAGCTGTTTTTT.